This T cell receptor beta chain is drawn from a study of response to subunit inactivated influenza vaccine. TCRdb re-called the RT-PCR reads with MiXCR, one entry per CDR3 protein. The top ten clones hold 2.5% to 3% of a sample with roughly 540,000 distinct CDR3 sequences, roughly 25% of them seen once. This clonotype was detected only a few times. CDR3 length: 16 residues. In germline, CDR1 is SGHVS, CDR2 FQNEAQ. V lost 7 bases and J lost 4, with 22 bases in between. These records were also assigned to another study, of T cells expressing NK-cell markers. As reported in that work: Production of TCR beta cDNA relied on 5'RACE template switching with UMIs. Each TCR beta repertoire originated in sorted T cells that were CD3+CD56+NKG2C+, CD3+CD56+NKG2C- or CD3+CD56-NKG2C+. Seven HCMV-seropositive donors and one seronegative donor made up the eight sequenced donors. Dominant NKG2C+ clonotypes accounted for about 1.0-8% of CD8+ T cells in about 6 donors. In four donors, dominant clonotypes made up about 28.3-60.1% of CD3+CD56-NKG2C+ cells.

This TCR was recovered from a man over 45 who received an inactivated influenza vaccine. The V gene is TRBV7-8, the J gene TRBJ1-2; D is possibly TRBD1 (5 bases). The specimen was CD4+ T cells sorted from PBMCs, collected about 11 days after vaccination. The DNA of the CDR3 is TGTGCCAGCACCTCAAGTCGGGCAGTCCAGGGCTATGGCTACACCTTC. It is translated as CASTSSRAVQGYGYTF.